This is a list of T cell receptor beta chains from one sample in a study of long-term antiretroviral therapy in people with HIV. Libraries were prepared by immunoSEQ multiplex PCR; TCRdb keeps only in-frame clonotypes and omits some of them. The top ten hold 3% of the sample, which has about 48,000 clones, 84% seen once. The material was unsorted PBMCs, obtained 0.8 years after starting antiretroviral therapy. The receptors stem from a woman younger than 35 with HIV. CDR3s include the opening cysteine and the closing phenylalanine or tryptophan. The D gene is left open where the match is weak. Rows may omit the clone size; those that give it use once, few, many or a size class.

>-|TRBV30|TRBJ2-1|-
CAWSTPRCPSGVYNEQFF
TGTGCCTGGAGTACCCCCCGCTGTCCTTCGGGAGTCTACAATGAGCAGTTCTTC
>-|TRBV6-5|TRBJ2-7|-
CASSYVSTGISYEQYF
TGTGCCAGCAGTTACGTTTCAACGGGTATTTCCTACGAGCAGTACTTC
>-|TRBV28|TRBJ1-1|-
CASSSDTGTANTEAFF
TGTGCCAGCAGTTCTGATACAGGGACGGCGAACACTGAAGCTTTCTTT
>TRBD1|TRBV7-2|TRBJ1-2|-
CASSSHVRDSNYGYTF
TGTGCCAGCAGCTCCCACGTTAGGGACAGTAACTATGGCTACACCTTC
>TRBD2|TRBV5-1|TRBJ2-7|once
CASSLYTSGKFTYEQYF
TGCGCCAGCAGCTTGTATACTAGCGGAAAGTTCACCTACGAGCAGTACTTC
>-|TRBV7-3|TRBJ2-7|-
CASSLVLAPSYEQYF
TGTGCCAGCAGCTTAGTTCTAGCGCCATCCTACGAGCAGTACTTC
>-|TRBV5-4|TRBJ2-7|-
CASSPTVTTPYEQYF
TGTGCCAGCAGCCCTACGGTCACGACTCCCTACGAGCAGTACTTC
>TRBD1|TRBV29-1|TRBJ1-2|few
CSVKAFTGDNNGYTF
TGCAGCGTTAAGGCTTTTACAGGGGATAATAATGGCTACACCTTC
>-|TRBV4-3|TRBJ2-2|-
CASSQVPTGGTGELFF
TGCGCCAGCAGCCAAGTTCCTACGGGCGGCACCGGGGAGCTGTTTTTT
>-|TRBV7-2|TRBJ2-7|-
CASSSRRTTYEQYF
TGTGCCAGCAGCTCGCGACGTACCACCTACGAGCAGTACTTC
>TRBD2|TRBV5-5|TRBJ2-5|-
CASSPRGGSGRETQYF
TGTGCCAGCAGCCCCCGTGGCGGGAGTGGGAGAGAGACCCAGTACTTC
>-|TRBV13|TRBJ2-2|-
CASTLTGELFF
TGTGCCAGCACCCTAACCGGGGAGCTGTTTTTT
>-|TRBV5-1|TRBJ2-7|-
CASSLGVAGSGYEQYF
TGCGCCAGCAGCTTGGGGGTGGCAGGGTCTGGGTACGAGCAGTACTTC
>-|TRBV28|TRBJ2-7|-
CASSFTRGHSYEQYF
TGTGCCAGCAGTTTTACGCGGGGTCACTCCTACGAGCAGTACTTC
>-|TRBV5-1|TRBJ2-2|-
CASSPEGVNGELFF
TGCGCCAGCAGCCCGGAAGGGGTTAATGGGGAGCTGTTTTTT
>-|TRBV28|TRBJ1-1|once
CASSRPGGNTEAFF
TGTGCCAGCAGCCGACCCGGGGGGAACACTGAAGCTTTCTTT
>TRBD2|TRBV27|TRBJ2-1|-
CASSFRLAGRYNEQFF
TGTGCCAGCAGTTTTCGACTAGCGGGAAGGTACAATGAGCAGTTCTTC
>TRBD2|TRBV6-4|TRBJ2-1|-
CASSLTGLAGLNEQFF
TGTGCCAGCAGTCTGACAGGACTAGCGGGTCTCAATGAGCAGTTCTTC
>-|TRBV7-6|TRBJ1-2|-
CASSFVANEDVGDGYTF
TGTGCCAGCAGCTTCGTAGCAAACGAGGACGTGGGGGATGGCTACACCTTC
>-|TRBV7-2|TRBJ2-3|-
CASSLGARERDTQYF
TGTGCCAGCAGCTTAGGGGCTCGGGAGAGGGATACGCAGTATTTT
>-|TRBV27|TRBJ2-5|-
CASSFDGETQYF
TGTGCCAGCAGTTTCGACGGGGAGACCCAGTACTTC